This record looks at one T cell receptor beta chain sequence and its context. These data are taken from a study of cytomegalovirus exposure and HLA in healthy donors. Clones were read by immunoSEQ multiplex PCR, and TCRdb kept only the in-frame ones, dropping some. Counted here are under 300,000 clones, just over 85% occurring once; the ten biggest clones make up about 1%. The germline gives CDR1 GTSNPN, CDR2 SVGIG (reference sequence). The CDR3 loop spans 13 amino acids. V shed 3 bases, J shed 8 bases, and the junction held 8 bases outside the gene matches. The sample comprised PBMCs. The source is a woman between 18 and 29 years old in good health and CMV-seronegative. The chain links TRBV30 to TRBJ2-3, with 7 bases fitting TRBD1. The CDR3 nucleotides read TGTGCCTGGAGACAAACAGGGGTGGGTACGCAGTATTTT. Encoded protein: CAWRQTGVGTQYF. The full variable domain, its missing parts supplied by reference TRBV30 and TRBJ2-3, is SQTIHQWPATLVQPVGSPLSLECTVEGTSNPNLYWYRQAAGRGLQLLFYSVGIGQISSEVPQNLSASRPQDRQFILSSKKLLLSDSGFYLCAWRQTGVGTQYFGPGTRLTVL.